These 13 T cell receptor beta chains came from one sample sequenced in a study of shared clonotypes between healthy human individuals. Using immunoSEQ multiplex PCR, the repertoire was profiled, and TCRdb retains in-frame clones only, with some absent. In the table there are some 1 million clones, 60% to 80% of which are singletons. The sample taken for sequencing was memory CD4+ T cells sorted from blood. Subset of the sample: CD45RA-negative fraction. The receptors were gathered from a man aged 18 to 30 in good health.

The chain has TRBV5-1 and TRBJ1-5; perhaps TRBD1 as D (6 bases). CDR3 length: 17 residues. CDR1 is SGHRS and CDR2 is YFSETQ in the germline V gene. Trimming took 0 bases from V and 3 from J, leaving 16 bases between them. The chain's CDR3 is CASSLGGTGSANQPQHF. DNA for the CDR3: TGCGCCAGCAGCTTGGGAGGCACAGGGTCTGCCAATCAGCCCCAGCATTTT.

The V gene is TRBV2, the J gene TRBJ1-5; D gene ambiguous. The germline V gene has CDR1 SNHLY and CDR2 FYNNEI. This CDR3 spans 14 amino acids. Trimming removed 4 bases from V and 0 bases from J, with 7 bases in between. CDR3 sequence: CASSGMISNQPQHF. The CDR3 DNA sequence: TGTGCCAGCAGTGGTATGATTAGCAATCAGCCCCAGCATTTT. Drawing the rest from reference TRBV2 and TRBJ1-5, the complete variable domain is EPEVTQTPSHQVTQMGQEVILRCVPISNHLYFYWYRQILGQKVEFLVSFYNNEISEKSEIFDDQFSVERPDGSNFTLKIRSTKLEDSAMYFCASSGMISNQPQHFGDGTRLSIL.

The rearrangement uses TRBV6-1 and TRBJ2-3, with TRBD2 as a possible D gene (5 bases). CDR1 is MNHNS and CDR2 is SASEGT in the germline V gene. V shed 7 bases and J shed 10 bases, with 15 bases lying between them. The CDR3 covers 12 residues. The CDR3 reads CASIRERNAQYF. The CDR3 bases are TGTGCCAGCATACGGGAACGAAATGCGCAGTATTTT.

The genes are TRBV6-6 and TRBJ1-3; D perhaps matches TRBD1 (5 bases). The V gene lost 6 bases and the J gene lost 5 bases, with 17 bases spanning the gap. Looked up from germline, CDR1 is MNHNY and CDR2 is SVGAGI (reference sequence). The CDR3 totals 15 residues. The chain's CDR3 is CASSPNEGLRNTIYF. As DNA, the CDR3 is TGTGCCAGCAGCCCGAATGAGGGGCTACGAAACACCATATATTTT.

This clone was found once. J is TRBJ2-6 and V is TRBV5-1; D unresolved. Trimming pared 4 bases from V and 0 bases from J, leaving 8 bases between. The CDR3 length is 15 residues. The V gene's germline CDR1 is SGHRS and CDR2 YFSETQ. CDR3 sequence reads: CASSEAVSGANVLTF. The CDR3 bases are TGCGCCAGCAGCGAGGCGGTCTCTGGGGCCAACGTCCTGACTTTC.

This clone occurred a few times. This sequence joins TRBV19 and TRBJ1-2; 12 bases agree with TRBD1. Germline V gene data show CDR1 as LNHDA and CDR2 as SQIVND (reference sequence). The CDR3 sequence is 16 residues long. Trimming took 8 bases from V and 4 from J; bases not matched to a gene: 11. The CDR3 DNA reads TGTGCCAGTCGAGCCGGGACAGGGGGCCGGGGCTATGGCTACACCTTC. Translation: CASRAGTGGRGYGYTF. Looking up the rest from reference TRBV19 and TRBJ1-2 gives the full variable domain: DGGITQSPKYLFRKEGQNVTLSCEQNLNHDAMYWYRQDPGQGLRLIYYSQIVNDFQKGDIAEGYSVSREKKESFPLTVTSAQKNPTAFYLCASRAGTGGRGYGYTFGSGTRLTVV.

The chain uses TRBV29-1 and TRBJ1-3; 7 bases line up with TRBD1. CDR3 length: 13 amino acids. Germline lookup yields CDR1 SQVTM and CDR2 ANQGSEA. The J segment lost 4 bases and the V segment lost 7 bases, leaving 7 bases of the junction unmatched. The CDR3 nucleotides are TGCAGCGATAACAGGGGACAGGGAAACACCATATATTTT. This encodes CSDNRGQGNTIYF. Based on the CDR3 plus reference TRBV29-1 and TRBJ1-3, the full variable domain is SAVISQKPSRDICQRGTSLTIQCQVDSQVTMMFWYRQQPGQSLTLIATANQGSEATYESGFVIDKFPISRPNLTFSTLTVSNMSPEDSSIYLCSDNRGQGNTIYFGEGSWLTVV.

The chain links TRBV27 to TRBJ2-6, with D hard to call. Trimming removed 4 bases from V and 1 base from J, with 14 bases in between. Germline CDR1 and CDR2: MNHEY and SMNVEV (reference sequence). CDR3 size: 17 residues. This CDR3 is CASSWARRISGANVLTF. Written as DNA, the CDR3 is TGTGCCAGCAGTTGGGCCAGACGGATTTCTGGGGCCAACGTCCTGACTTTC.

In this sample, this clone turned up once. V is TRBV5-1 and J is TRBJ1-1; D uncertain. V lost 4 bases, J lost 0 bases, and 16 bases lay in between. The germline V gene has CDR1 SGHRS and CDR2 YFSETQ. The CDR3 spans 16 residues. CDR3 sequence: CASSPVRGRLNTEAFF. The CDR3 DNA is TGCGCCAGCAGCCCAGTCAGAGGCCGCTTGAACACTGAAGCTTTCTTT.

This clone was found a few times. The CDR3 is CAWSTSTRQGIRLGYTF. CDR3 coding DNA: TGTGCCTGGAGTACGTCAACCCGACAGGGGATTCGGCTTGGCTACACCTTC. This chain links TRBV30 with TRBJ1-2; 8 bases line up with TRBD1. This CDR3 region has 17 residues. Trimming took 2 bases from V and 7 from J; bases not matched to a gene: 18. The germline V gene has CDR1 GTSNPN and CDR2 SVGIG (reference sequence).

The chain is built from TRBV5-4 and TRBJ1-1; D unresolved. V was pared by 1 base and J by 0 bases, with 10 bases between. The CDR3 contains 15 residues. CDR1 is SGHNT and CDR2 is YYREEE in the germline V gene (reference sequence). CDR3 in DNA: TGTGCCAGCAGCTTGAAGGGCAGGTTGAACACTGAAGCTTTCTTT. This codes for CASSLKGRLNTEAFF.

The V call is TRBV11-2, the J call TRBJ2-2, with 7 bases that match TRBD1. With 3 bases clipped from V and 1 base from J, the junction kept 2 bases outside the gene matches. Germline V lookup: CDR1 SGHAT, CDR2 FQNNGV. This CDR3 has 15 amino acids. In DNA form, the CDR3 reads TGTGCCAGCAGCTTCGGGACAGTGAACACCGGGGAGCTGTTTTTT. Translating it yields CASSFGTVNTGELFF.

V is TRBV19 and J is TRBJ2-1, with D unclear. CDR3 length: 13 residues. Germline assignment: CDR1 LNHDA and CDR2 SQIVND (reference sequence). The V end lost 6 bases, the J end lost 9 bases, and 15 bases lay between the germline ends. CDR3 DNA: TGTGCCAGTAGATTATGGGGTAGTACTGAGCAGTTCTTC. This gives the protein CASRLWGSTEQFF.